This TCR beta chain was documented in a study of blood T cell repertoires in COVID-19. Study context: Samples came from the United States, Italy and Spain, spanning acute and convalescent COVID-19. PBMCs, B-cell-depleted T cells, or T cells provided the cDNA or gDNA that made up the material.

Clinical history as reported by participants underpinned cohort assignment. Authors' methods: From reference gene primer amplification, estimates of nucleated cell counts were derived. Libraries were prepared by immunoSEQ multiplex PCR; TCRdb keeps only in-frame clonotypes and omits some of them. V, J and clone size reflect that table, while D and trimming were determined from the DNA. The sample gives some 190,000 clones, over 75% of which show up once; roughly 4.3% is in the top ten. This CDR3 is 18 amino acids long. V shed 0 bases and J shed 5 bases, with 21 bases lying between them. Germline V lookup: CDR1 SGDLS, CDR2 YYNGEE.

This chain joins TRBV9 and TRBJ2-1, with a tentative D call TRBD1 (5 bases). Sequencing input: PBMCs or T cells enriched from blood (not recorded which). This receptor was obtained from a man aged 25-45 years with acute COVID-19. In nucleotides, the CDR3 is TGTGCCAGCAGCGTAGGGCCGACCCCTCTGCCCAGGGACAATGAGCAGTTCTTC. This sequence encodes CASSVGPTPLPRDNEQFF.